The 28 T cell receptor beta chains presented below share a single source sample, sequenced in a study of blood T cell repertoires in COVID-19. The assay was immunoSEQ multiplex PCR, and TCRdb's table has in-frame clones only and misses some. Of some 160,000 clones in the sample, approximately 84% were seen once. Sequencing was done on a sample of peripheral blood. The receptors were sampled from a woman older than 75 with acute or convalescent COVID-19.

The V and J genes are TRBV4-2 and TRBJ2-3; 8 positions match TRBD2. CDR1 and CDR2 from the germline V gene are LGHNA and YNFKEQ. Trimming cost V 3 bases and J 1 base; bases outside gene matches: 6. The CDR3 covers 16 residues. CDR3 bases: TGTGCCAGCAGCCATTCTAGGCGGGGGGGCACAGATACGCAGTATTTT. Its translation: CASSHSRRGGTDTQYF.

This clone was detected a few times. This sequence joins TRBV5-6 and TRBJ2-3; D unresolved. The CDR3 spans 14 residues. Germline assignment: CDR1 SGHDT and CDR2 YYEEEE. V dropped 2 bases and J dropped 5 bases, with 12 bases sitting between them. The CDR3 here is CASSFSGSGDTQYF. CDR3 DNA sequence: TGTGCCAGCAGCTTTTCGGGTAGTGGAGATACGCAGTATTTT.

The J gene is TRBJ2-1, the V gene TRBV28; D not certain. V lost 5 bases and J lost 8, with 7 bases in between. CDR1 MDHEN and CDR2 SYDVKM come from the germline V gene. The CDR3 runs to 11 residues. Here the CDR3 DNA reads TGTGCCAGCAGTCAACTGGATGAGCAGTTCTTC. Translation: CASSQLDEQFF.

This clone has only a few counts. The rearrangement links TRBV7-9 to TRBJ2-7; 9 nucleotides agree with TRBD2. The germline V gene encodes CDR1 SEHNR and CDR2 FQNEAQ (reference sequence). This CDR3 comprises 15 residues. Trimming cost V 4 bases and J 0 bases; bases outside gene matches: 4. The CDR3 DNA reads TGTGCCAGCAGCTCATCTAGCGGGGCCTCCTACGAGCAGTACTTC. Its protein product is CASSSSSGASYEQYF.

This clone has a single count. The CDR3 spells CSARDIDEQFF. CDR3 sequence (DNA): TGCAGTGCTAGAGATATTGATGAGCAGTTCTTC. The chain joins TRBV20-1 to TRBJ2-1; no definite D call. The CDR3 contains 11 residues. The germline CDR1 and CDR2 sequences are DFQATT and SNEGSKA (reference sequence). The ends were cut back, 0 bases at V and 8 bases at J, with 5 bases in the middle.

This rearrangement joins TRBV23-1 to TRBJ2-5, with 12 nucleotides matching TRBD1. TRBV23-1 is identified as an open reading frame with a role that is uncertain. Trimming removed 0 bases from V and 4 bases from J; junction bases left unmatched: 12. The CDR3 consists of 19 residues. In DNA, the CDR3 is TGCGCCAGCAGTCAATCGGGGACAGGGGGCGTTAAAGAGGCAGAGACCCAGTACTTC. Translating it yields CASSQSGTGGVKEAETQYF.

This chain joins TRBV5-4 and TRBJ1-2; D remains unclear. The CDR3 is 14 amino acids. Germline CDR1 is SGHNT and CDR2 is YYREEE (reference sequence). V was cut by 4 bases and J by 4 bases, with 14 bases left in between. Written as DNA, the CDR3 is TGTGCCAGCAGCGGCCGGGAGGCAATCTATGGCTACACCTTC. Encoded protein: CASSGREAIYGYTF.

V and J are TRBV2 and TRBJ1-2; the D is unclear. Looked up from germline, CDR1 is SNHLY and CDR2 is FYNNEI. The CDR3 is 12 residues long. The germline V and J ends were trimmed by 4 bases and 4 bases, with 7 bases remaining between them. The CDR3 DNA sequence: TGTGCCAGCAGTGCATCTACCTATGGCTACACCTTC. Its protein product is CASSASTYGYTF.

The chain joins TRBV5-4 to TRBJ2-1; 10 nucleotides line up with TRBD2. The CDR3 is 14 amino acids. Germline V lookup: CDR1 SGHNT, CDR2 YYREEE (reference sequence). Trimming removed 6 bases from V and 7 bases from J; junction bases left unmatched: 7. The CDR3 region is CASMSGRARNEQFF. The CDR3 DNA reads TGTGCCAGCATGAGCGGGAGGGCCCGAAATGAGCAGTTCTTC.

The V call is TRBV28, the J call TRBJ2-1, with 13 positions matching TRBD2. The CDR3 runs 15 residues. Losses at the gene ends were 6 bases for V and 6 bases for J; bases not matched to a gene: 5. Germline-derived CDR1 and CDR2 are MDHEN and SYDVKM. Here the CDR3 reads CASSPGTSGTNEQFF. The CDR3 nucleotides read TGTGCCAGCAGCCCCGGGACTAGCGGGACCAATGAGCAGTTCTTC. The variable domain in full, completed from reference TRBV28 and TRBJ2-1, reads DVKVTQSSRYLVKRTGEKVFLECVQDMDHENMFWYRQDPGLGLRLIYFSYDVKMKEKGDIPEGYSVSREKKERFSLILESASTNQTSMYLCASSPGTSGTNEQFFGPGTRLTVL.

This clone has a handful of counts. The CDR3 bases are TGTGCCAGCAGTGAAAGGGGGCGCGGGACCCCCTTTGAGCAGTTCTTC. This codes for CASSERGRGTPFEQFF. V usage is TRBV6-1 and J usage is TRBJ2-1, with D possibly TRBD1 on 7 matching bases. The CDR3 runs to 16 residues. Trimming removed 2 bases from V and 9 bases from J, with 20 bases in between. Germline V CDR1 and CDR2: MNHNS, SASEGT.

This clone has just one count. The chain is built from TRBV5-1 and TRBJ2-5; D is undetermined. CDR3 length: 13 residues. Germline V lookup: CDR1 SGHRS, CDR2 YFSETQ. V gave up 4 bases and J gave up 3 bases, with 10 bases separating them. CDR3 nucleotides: TGCGCCAGCAGCCCCCAACTGGAAGAGACCCAGTACTTC. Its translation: CASSPQLEETQYF.

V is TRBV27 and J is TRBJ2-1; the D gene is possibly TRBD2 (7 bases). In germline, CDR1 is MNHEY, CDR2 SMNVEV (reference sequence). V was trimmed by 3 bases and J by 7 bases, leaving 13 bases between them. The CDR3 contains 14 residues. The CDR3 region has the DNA TGTGCCAGCAGTTTTGGGGGGGCGCGGAATGAGCAGTTCTTC. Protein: CASSFGGARNEQFF.

The CDR3 nucleotides read TGTGCCAGCAGTGAAAGTGGGGGCCAGCCCCAGCATTTT. It encodes CASSESGGQPQHF. The chain has TRBV2 and TRBJ1-5; perhaps TRBD1 as D (6 bases). The CDR3 covers 13 residues. The germline V gene encodes CDR1 SNHLY and CDR2 FYNNEI. V shed 2 bases and J shed 7 bases, with 9 bases lying between them.

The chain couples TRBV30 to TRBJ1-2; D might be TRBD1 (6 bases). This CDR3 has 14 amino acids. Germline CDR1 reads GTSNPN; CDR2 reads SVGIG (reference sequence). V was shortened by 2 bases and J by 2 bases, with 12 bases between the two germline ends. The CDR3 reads CAWSQVGGNYGYTF. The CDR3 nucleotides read TGTGCCTGGAGTCAAGTTGGGGGCAACTATGGCTACACCTTC.

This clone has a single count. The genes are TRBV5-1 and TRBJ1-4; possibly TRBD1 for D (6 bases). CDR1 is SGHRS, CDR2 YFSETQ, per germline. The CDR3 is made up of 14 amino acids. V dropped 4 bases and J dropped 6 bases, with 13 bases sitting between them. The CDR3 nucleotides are TGCGCCAGCAGCCACATCGAGGGGGATGAAAAACTGTTTTTT. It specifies CASSHIEGDEKLFF. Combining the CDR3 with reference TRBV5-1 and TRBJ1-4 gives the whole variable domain KAGVTQTPRYLIKTRGQQVTLSCSPISGHRSVSWYQQTPGQGLQFLFEYFSETQRNKGNFPGRFSGRQFSNSRSEMNVSTLELGDSALYLCASSHIEGDEKLFFGSGTQLSVL.

The CDR3 protein is CASTTSGVTYGYTF. The CDR3 DNA reads TGTGCCAGCACCACGTCGGGGGTTACCTATGGCTACACCTTC. The chain uses TRBV3-1 (or the pseudogene TRBV3-2) and TRBJ1-2; D might be TRBD1 (5 bases). The CDR3 consists of 14 residues. Germline V gene data show CDR1 as LGHDT and CDR2 as YNNKEL (reference sequence). Trimming took 7 bases from V and 4 from J, leaving 16 bases between them.

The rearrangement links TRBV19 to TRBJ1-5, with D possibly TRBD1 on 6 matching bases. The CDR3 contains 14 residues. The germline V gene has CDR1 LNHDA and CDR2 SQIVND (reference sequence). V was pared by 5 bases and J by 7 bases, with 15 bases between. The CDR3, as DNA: TGTGCCAGTAGTGTCACAGGGCCGGGGCAGCCCCAGCATTTT. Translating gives CASSVTGPGQPQHF.

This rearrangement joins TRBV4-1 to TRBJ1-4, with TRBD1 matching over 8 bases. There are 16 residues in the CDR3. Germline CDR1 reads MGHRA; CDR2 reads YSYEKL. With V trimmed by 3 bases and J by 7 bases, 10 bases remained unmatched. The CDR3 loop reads CASSHPGGGGREKLFF. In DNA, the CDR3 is TGCGCCAGCAGCCACCCAGGGGGCGGAGGGCGTGAAAAACTGTTTTTT.

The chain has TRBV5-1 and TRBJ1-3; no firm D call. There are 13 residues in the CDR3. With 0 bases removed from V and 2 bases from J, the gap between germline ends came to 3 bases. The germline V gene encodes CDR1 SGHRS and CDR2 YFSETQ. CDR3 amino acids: CASSLAAGNTIYF. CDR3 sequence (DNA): TGCGCCAGCAGCTTGGCCGCTGGAAACACCATATATTTT.

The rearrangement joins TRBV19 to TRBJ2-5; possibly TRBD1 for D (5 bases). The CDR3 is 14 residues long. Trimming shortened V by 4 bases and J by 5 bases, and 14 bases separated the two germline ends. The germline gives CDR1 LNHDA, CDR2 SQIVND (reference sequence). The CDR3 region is CASSRGQGQETQYF. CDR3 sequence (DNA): TGTGCCAGTAGTAGAGGCCAGGGTCAGGAGACCCAGTACTTC.

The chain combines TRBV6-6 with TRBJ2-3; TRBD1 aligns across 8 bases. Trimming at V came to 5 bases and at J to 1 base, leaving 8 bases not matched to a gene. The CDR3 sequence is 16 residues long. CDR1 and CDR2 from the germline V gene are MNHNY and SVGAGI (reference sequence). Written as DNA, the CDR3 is TGTGCCAGCAGTATTAGACAGGGGAGCGGCACAGATACGCAGTATTTT. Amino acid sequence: CASSIRQGSGTDTQYF.

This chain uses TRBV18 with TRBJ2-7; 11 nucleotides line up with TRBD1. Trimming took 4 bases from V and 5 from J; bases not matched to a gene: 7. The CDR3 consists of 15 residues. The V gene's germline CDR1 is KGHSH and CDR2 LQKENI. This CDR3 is CASSLADRGLNEQYF. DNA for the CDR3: TGTGCCAGCTCACTCGCGGACAGGGGGCTCAACGAGCAGTACTTC.

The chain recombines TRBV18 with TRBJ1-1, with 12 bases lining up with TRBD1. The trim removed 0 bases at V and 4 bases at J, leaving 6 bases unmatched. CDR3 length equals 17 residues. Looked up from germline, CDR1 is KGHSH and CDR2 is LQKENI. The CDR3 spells CASSPPGTGGRSTEAFF. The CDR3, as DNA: TGTGCCAGCTCACCACCCGGGACAGGGGGCAGGAGCACTGAAGCTTTCTTT. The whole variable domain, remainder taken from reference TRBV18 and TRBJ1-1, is NAGVMQNPRHLVRRRGQEARLRCSPMKGHSHVYWYRQLPEEGLKFMVYLQKENIIDESGMPKERFSAEFPKEGPSILRIQQVVRGDSAAYFCASSPPGTGGRSTEAFFGQGTRLTVV.

The CDR3 spells CASSPQEAAGVYEQYF. CDR3 nucleotides: TGTGCCAGCAGCCCCCAAGAGGCAGCGGGAGTCTACGAGCAGTACTTC. This chain links TRBV9 with TRBJ2-7; 8 nucleotides line up with TRBD2. The V gene's germline CDR1 is SGDLS and CDR2 YYNGEE. There are 16 residues in the CDR3. V lost 4 bases, J lost 3 bases, and 12 bases stayed unmatched. The variable domain in full, completed from reference TRBV9 and TRBJ2-7, reads DSGVTQTPKHLITATGQRVTLRCSPRSGDLSVYWYQQSLDQGLQFLIQYYNGEERAKGNILERFSAQQFPDLHSELNLSSLELGDSALYFCASSPQEAAGVYEQYFGPGTRLTVT.

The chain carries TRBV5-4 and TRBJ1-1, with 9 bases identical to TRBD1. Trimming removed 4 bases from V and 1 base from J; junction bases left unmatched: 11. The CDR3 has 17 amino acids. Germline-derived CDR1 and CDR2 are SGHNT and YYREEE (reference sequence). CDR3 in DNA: TGTGCCAGCAGCCCAACGGGACAGGGAAGGGGGAACACTGAAGCTTTCTTT. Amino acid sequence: CASSPTGQGRGNTEAFF.

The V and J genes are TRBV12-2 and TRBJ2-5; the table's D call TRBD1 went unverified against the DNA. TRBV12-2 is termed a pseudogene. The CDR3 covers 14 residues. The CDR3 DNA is TGTGCAAGTCGCGACCAGGACATCCAAGAGACCCAGTACTTC. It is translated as CASRDQDIQETQYF.

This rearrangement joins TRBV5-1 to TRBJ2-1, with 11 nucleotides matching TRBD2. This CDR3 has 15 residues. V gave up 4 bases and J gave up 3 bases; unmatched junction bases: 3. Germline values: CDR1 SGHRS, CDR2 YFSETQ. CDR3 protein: CASSPSGGIYNEQFF. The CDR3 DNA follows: TGCGCCAGCAGCCCTAGCGGGGGGATCTACAATGAGCAGTTCTTC.